The source of this TCR beta chain is a study of T-cell reconstitution after alpha-beta-depleted transplantation in children. A library of TCRbeta sequences, prepared with unique molecular identifiers, was generated. TCRdb processed the PCR reads anew with MiXCR; each CDR3 protein has one entry. The table shows about 690,000 distinct CDR3 sequences, with approximately 17% occurring only once. CDR1 is MNHEY, CDR2 SVGAGI, per germline. V dropped 0 bases and J dropped 0 bases, with 12 bases sitting between them. There are 17 residues in the CDR3. The rearrangement joins TRBV6-5 to TRBJ1-5; D uncertain. The sequencing here drew on PBMCs from the stem cell graft donor, taken from the stem cell graft. The origin of this receptor is a human donor who donated a stem cell graft to a child with acute myeloid leukemia. The CDR3 DNA reads TGTGCCAGCAGTTACTCGATGGTAGGATCTAGCAATCAGCCCCAGCATTTT. Amino acid sequence: CASSYSMVGSSNQPQHF.